The entry that follows covers one TCR beta chain sequence. Its antigen is not identified. This entry belongs to a study of T-cell memory formation after mild COVID-19. Study-wide context: TCR clusters were largely donor specific.

V lost 3 bases and J lost 6, with 8 bases in between. Germline CDR1 KGHSH, CDR2 LQKENI. The CDR3 runs to 12 residues. 5'RACE with constant-segment primers yielded barcoded, UMI-tagged TCR alpha and TCR beta cDNA libraries. TCRdb recomputed calls from the 5' RACE reads with MiXCR, one row per CDR3 protein. The top ten clones hold more than 2% of a sample with 180,000 or so distinct CDR3 sequences, roughly 17% of them seen once. The study, taken as a whole, reports: Memory from before infection featured some responding clones, which suggests cross-reactive memory joined. Whether second-wave clones peaking at day 37 were SARS-CoV-2 specific went unconfirmed.

The chain couples TRBV18 to TRBJ2-5; D not resolved. The source is an adult woman who had mild COVID-19 (a few samples of this study predate the infection). Cell type and time point are not known. Sequences were obtained from PBMCs or a T cell subset sorted from them (not recorded which). CDR3 residues: CASSPSEKTQYF. CDR3 bases: TGTGCCAGCTCACCTTCAGAAAAGACCCAGTACTTC.